The 22 T cell receptor beta chains below were found in one sample sequenced in a study of T cell repertoires in cytomegalovirus infection (dated by TCRdb to the late 2010s). TCRdb records Illumina HiSeq 1500 as the sequencer. TCRdb took the public reads, trimmed them with fastp at Q25, ran MiXCR for clone calling and kept in-frame beta chains. Rows merge per CDR3 protein into single entries with the most common DNA and genes. The sample data list some 57,000 distinct CDR3 sequences, and roughly 34% of these were observed just once. Of the sample, just under 70% falls within the top ten clones. For these TCRs, the target antigens are not known. The sequencing input was PBMCs, sequenced either directly or after in vitro stimulation (not recorded which). These receptors all come from a human donor in good health (CMV status not recorded). Some clones in this sample may be carry-over from other donors' samples.

J is TRBJ2-7 and V is TRBV6-2 or TRBV6-3, with 8 bases identical to TRBD2. V shed 4 bases and J 4 bases; nucleotides not matched to a gene: 9. The germline V gene encodes CDR1 MNHEY and CDR2 SVGEGT. The CDR3 loop spans 15 amino acids. The CDR3 DNA sequence: TGTGCCAGCAGTTTCCCGGGAGGGCCGGTATACGAGCAGTACTTC. It yields the protein CASSFPGGPVYEQYF.

This clonotype was picked up a small number of times. The CDR3 nucleotides are TGTGCCAGTAGTTTGGCGGTTAACACTGAAGCTTTCTTT. Its translation: CASSLAVNTEAFF. V usage is TRBV19 and J usage is TRBJ1-1; the D is unclear. V was cut by 5 bases and J by 2 bases, with 9 bases left in between. Germline V gene lookup returns CDR1 LNHDA and CDR2 SQIVND (reference sequence). The CDR3 spans 13 residues. Looking up the rest from reference TRBV19 and TRBJ1-1 gives the full variable domain: DGGITQSPKYLFRKEGQNVTLSCEQNLNHDAMYWYRQDPGQGLRLIYYSQIVNDFQKGDIAEGYSVSREKKESFPLTVTSAQKNPTAFYLCASSLAVNTEAFFGQGTRLTVV.

This clonotype has more than one count but fewer than ten. This rearrangement joins TRBV18 to TRBJ2-3; D is possibly TRBD2 (5 bases). CDR1 is KGHSH, CDR2 LQKENI, per germline. The CDR3 consists of 14 residues. The V gene lost 5 bases and the J gene lost 2 bases, with 11 bases spanning the gap. DNA for the CDR3: TGTGCCAGCTCATTTGGGGAGACCACAGATACGCAGTATTTT. It is translated as CASSFGETTDTQYF.

CDR3 in DNA: TGTGCCAGCAGGGGGCCCTCTGGAAACACCATATATTTT. Its translation: CASRGPSGNTIYF. This chain joins TRBV11-2 and TRBJ1-3, with D possibly being TRBD1 (5 bases). Germline loops: CDR1 SGHAT, CDR2 FQNNGV. The V end was cut by 6 bases, the J end by 0 bases, with 6 bases between. There are 13 residues in the CDR3.

V and J are TRBV12-3 or TRBV12-4 and TRBJ2-2; D not resolved. V was clipped by 7 bases and J by 3 bases, with 12 bases between them. This CDR3 comprises 14 residues. CDR3 bases: TGTGCCAGCATAGGGTCACTCGACACCGGGGAGCTGTTTTTT. It codes for CASIGSLDTGELFF.

The chain links TRBV18 to TRBJ2-1; D assignment may be TRBD1 or TRBD2 (8 bases each). CDR3 length equals 14 residues. Trimming took 5 bases from V and 9 from J, leaving 17 bases between them. Germline CDR1 is KGHSH and CDR2 is LQKENI. This CDR3 reads CASSEGQAGGEQFF. The DNA for the CDR3 is TGTGCCAGCTCAGAGGGACAGGCGGGGGGTGAGCAGTTCTTC.

The chain is built from TRBV11-2 and TRBJ2-7, with no clear D. Trimming stripped 1 base from V and 6 bases from J, with 13 bases between. Germline V gives CDR1 SGHAT, CDR2 FQNNGV. The CDR3 sequence is 14 residues long. Here the CDR3 DNA reads TGTGCCAGCAGCTTAGTTTTTCCCGGCGGCGAGCAGTACTTC. It codes for CASSLVFPGGEQYF. The full variable domain, its missing parts supplied by reference TRBV11-2 and TRBJ2-7, is EAGVAQSPRYKIIEKRQSVAFWCNPISGHATLYWYQQILGQGPKLLIQFQNNGVVDDSQLPKDRFSAERLKGVDSTLKIQPAKLEDSAVYLCASSLVFPGGEQYFGPGTRLTVT.

The gene calls are TRBV7-9 and TRBJ1-1; unclear D gene. Germline V gene lookup returns CDR1 SEHNR and CDR2 FQNEAQ (reference sequence). The CDR3 length is 15 residues. Trimming took 7 bases from V and 0 from J, leaving 15 bases between them. CDR3 sequence reads: CASTLSQSMNTEAFF. CDR3 bases: TGTGCCAGCACCCTCTCTCAGAGCATGAACACTGAAGCTTTCTTT.

The chain uses TRBV18 and TRBJ2-5; D is tentatively TRBD1 or TRBD2 (5 bases each). The CDR3 is 14 residues long. V gave up 3 bases and J gave up 1 base, with 9 bases separating them. In germline, CDR1 is KGHSH, CDR2 LQKENI. CDR3 nucleotides: TGTGCCAGCTCACCTCGGGGCCGCCAAGAGACCCAGTACTTC. It codes for CASSPRGRQETQYF.

V usage is TRBV7-2 and J usage is TRBJ2-7, with TRBD2 matching over 9 bases. Germline V gene data show CDR1 as SGHTA and CDR2 as FQGNSA. The junction had 8 bases not matched to a gene; V was cut back by 5 bases and J by 3 bases. This CDR3 has 15 amino acids. CDR3 amino acids: CASSLKRLAVYEQYF. The CDR3 nucleotides are TGTGCCAGCAGCCTCAAACGACTAGCGGTCTACGAGCAGTACTTC.

This clonotype was recorded once. At one of its ends the junction is not consistent with the germline gene, which may arise from a read error. V is TRBV12-3 or TRBV12-4 and J is TRBJ2-1; the D is unclear. The CDR3 has 14 amino acids. As DNA, the CDR3 is TGTGCCAGCAGTTTAAGTAGCTCCTACAGTGAGCAGTTCTTC. Translated, it gives CASSLSSSYSEQFF.

This clonotype came up many times. The CDR3 sequence is CASSRDGLVDTQYF. In nucleotides, the CDR3 is TGTGCCAGCAGCAGGGATGGGTTAGTGGATACGCAGTATTTT. J is TRBJ2-3 and V is TRBV7-6; D is unresolved. CDR1 is SGHVS and CDR2 is FNYEAQ in the germline V gene. The CDR3 totals 14 residues. V dropped 5 bases and J dropped 6 bases, with 15 bases sitting between them.

The sample holds a few counts of this clonotype. The V call is TRBV9, the J call TRBJ2-7; TRBD1 matches 8 bases. V dropped 0 bases and J dropped 2; count of bases not matched to a gene: 4. The germline V gene has CDR1 SGDLS and CDR2 YYNGEE. The length of the CDR3 is 15 residues. CDR3: CASSVAGQAAYEQYF. CDR3 nucleotide sequence: TGTGCCAGCAGCGTAGCGGGACAGGCTGCCTACGAGCAGTACTTC.

V and J are TRBV2 and TRBJ1-6; TRBD1 might be the D (5 bases). V lost 6 bases, J lost 7 bases, and 13 bases lay in between. The CDR3 contains 14 residues. CDR1 is SNHLY and CDR2 is FYNNEI in the germline V gene. CDR3 protein: CASSREGPNSPLHF. CDR3 sequence (DNA): TGTGCCAGCAGCAGGGAGGGACCCAATTCACCCCTCCACTTT.

This chain connects TRBV7-9 to TRBJ2-7; 7 positions match TRBD2. The V gene's germline CDR1 is SEHNR and CDR2 FQNEAQ (reference sequence). J gave up 6 bases and V 3 bases, and 17 bases lay outside the gene matches. The CDR3 sequence is 17 residues long. In DNA form, the CDR3 reads TGTGCCAGCAGCTTGGGATGGGGGGGAGGGCTATTCGGCGAGCAGTACTTC. This gives the protein CASSLGWGGGLFGEQYF.

The rearrangement uses TRBV4-1 and TRBJ2-7; D gene ambiguous. The germline V and J ends were trimmed by 0 bases and 3 bases, with 9 bases remaining between them. From germline, CDR1 is MGHRA and CDR2 YSYEKL. The CDR3 loop spans 14 amino acids. This chain's CDR3 is CASSQDPASYEQYF. In nucleotides, the CDR3 is TGCGCCAGCAGCCAAGATCCGGCGAGCTACGAGCAGTACTTC.

In DNA, the CDR3 is TGTGCCAGCAAGTGGGACAGGGTAGGGTCTAATGAAAAACTGTTTTTT. This sequence encodes CASKWDRVGSNEKLFF. The gene calls are TRBV25-1 and TRBJ1-4, with 9 bases matching TRBD1. V lost 7 bases to trimming and J lost 3 bases; unmatched junction nucleotides: 9. Germline V gene sequence: CDR1 MGHDK, CDR2 SYGVNS. This CDR3 comprises 16 residues.

This clonotype was seen more than once but under ten times. The chain joins TRBV7-2 to TRBJ2-1; 9 bases match TRBD2. The CDR3 has 17 amino acids. The germline gives CDR1 SGHTA, CDR2 FQGNSA. V gave up 2 bases and J gave up 0 bases; unmatched junction bases: 5. CDR3 loop: CASSLTSGLSSYNEQFF. DNA for the CDR3: TGTGCCAGCAGCTTAACTAGCGGGCTGAGCTCCTACAATGAGCAGTTCTTC.

This clonotype came up many times. This sequence joins TRBV5-4 and TRBJ2-7, with a tentative D call TRBD1 (6 bases). V was clipped by 6 bases and J by 5 bases, with 18 bases between them. The germline V gene has CDR1 SGHNT and CDR2 YYREEE (reference sequence). The CDR3 covers 14 residues. The CDR3 DNA reads TGTGCCAGCACCCCCCAACAGGGATCCCACGAGCAGTACTTC. It specifies CASTPQQGSHEQYF.

As for this clonotype: The conserved phenylalanine or tryptophan is not found at the CDR3 terminus, so this likely reflects a read error. The chain is built from TRBV12-3 or TRBV12-4 and TRBJ1-5, with D unclear. The CDR3 covers 13 residues. V shed 7 bases and J shed 1 base, with 8 bases lying between them. In DNA form, the CDR3 reads TGTGCCAGCACCGCCCGGAGCAATCAGCCCCAGCATCTT. It encodes CASTARSNQPQHL.

This clonotype was seen a few times. The chain's CDR3 is CASRREGLPYEQYF. The CDR3 region has the DNA TGTGCCAGCAGAAGAGAGGGACTCCCCTACGAGCAGTACTTC. This chain uses TRBV6-2 or TRBV6-3 with TRBJ2-7; D might be TRBD2 (6 bases). The CDR3 has 14 residues. Germline assignment: CDR1 MNHEY and CDR2 SVGEGT. The germline V and J ends were trimmed by 6 bases and 2 bases, with 14 bases remaining between them.

J is TRBJ2-1 and V is TRBV5-8; possibly TRBD2 for D (7 bases). Germline assignment: CDR1 SGHTS and CDR2 YDEGEE. The CDR3 spans 16 residues. Trimming left V 3 bases short and J 3 bases short, with 16 bases between. The CDR3 DNA reads as TGTGCCAGCAGCTCTCGACGGGGGGCGATCTACAATGAGCAGTTCTTC. It is translated as CASSSRRGAIYNEQFF.